The 25 T cell receptor beta chains listed next were all sequenced from one sample in a study of blood T cell repertoires in COVID-19. The data were produced by immunoSEQ multiplex PCR, yet TCRdb's version contains in-frame clones alone and is incomplete. The table lists 150,000 to 200,000 clones, 70% to 90% of them singletons. Sequenced material: peripheral blood. The receptors stem from a man aged 80 or over with COVID-19, enrolled during active disease.

DNA for the CDR3: TGTGCCAGTTGGACAGGGTCGTGGAACACTGAAGCTTTCTTT. Its translation is CASWTGSWNTEAFF. The rearrangement links TRBV19 to TRBJ1-1, with 8 bases identical to TRBD1. The CDR3 covers 14 residues. V shed 8 bases, J shed 1 base, and the junction held 6 bases outside the gene matches. The V gene's germline CDR1 is LNHDA and CDR2 SQIVND (reference sequence).

This clone showed up just a few times. V and J are TRBV27 and TRBJ1-1; a weak D match, TRBD1 (6 bases). V dropped 5 bases and J dropped 3 bases, with 19 bases sitting between them. Germline CDR1 reads MNHEY; CDR2 reads SMNVEV (reference sequence). This CDR3 contains 16 residues. The CDR3 DNA reads as TGTGCCAGCAGTCCCTCCGGACAGCCCCGCCACACTGAAGCTTTCTTT. Amino acid sequence: CASSPSGQPRHTEAFF.

This rearrangement joins TRBV5-1 to TRBJ1-5, with unresolved D. This CDR3 region has 14 residues. CDR1 and CDR2 (germline): SGHRS, YFSETQ. V was shortened by 4 bases and J by 3 bases, with 11 bases between the two germline ends. DNA for the CDR3: TGCGCCAGCAGCATGGACGGTTCCAATCAGCCCCAGCATTTT. Residues: CASSMDGSNQPQHF.

The rearrangement links TRBV10-3 to TRBJ1-5; D ambiguous. V dropped 3 bases and J dropped 3 bases, with 15 bases sitting between them. The CDR3 is made up of 16 amino acids. Germline loops: CDR1 ENHRY, CDR2 SYGVKD. The CDR3 spells CAISESGGPNNQPQHF. In nucleotides, the CDR3 is TGTGCCATCAGTGAATCCGGCGGGCCCAACAATCAGCCCCAGCATTTT.

The chain links TRBV3-1 (or the pseudogene TRBV3-2) to TRBJ2-7; 7 bases align to TRBD1. Trimming took 3 bases from V and 10 from J; bases not matched to a gene: 6. Looked up from germline, CDR1 is LGHDT and CDR2 is YNNKEL (reference sequence). CDR3 size: 12 residues. In nucleotides, the CDR3 is TGTGCCAGCAGCCAGACAGGGTTGAACCAGTACTTC. It translates to CASSQTGLNQYF.

The gene calls are TRBV7-2 and TRBJ1-5, with 8 bases matching TRBD1. Looked up from germline, CDR1 is SGHTA and CDR2 is FQGNSA. This CDR3 is 15 amino acids long. V lost 1 base to trimming and J lost 5 bases; unmatched junction nucleotides: 4. This CDR3 reads CASSLVSRGHQPQHF. The CDR3 nucleotides are TGTGCCAGCAGCTTAGTCTCCAGGGGGCATCAGCCCCAGCATTTT. Together with reference TRBV7-2 and TRBJ1-5, the CDR3 gives the full variable domain: GAGVSQSPSNKVTEKGKDVELRCDPISGHTALYWYRQSLGQGLEFLIYFQGNSAPDKSGLPSDRFSAERTGGSVSTLTIQRTQQEDSAVYLCASSLVSRGHQPQHFGDGTRLSIL.

The chain employs TRBV5-8 and TRBJ1-5; 11 bases align to TRBD1. The DNA end favors TRBJ2-3, so the J call may be wrong. In germline, CDR1 is SGHTS, CDR2 YDEGEE. This CDR3 spans 16 amino acids. CDR3 amino acids: CASSFGTGGGNQPQYF. The CDR3, as DNA: TGTGCCAGCAGCTTCGGGACAGGGGGAGGCAATCAGCCCCAGTATTTT.

This chain links TRBV5-6 with TRBJ1-6, with D tentatively TRBD1 (6 bases). The V gene's germline CDR1 is SGHDT and CDR2 YYEEEE. V lost 3 bases and J lost 4, with 14 bases in between. The CDR3 consists of 16 residues. As DNA, the CDR3 is TGTGCCAGCAGCTCCAGTGGGGGCGTTTATAATTCACCCCTCCACTTT. This translates into CASSSSGGVYNSPLHF.

This clone was seen once. The rearrangement joins TRBV6-1 to TRBJ1-6; no definite D call. The germline CDR1 and CDR2 sequences are MNHNS and SASEGT. This CDR3 has 15 residues. Trimming cost V 1 base and J 0 bases, with 4 bases left between them. Written as DNA, the CDR3 is TGTGCCAGCAGTGAAGTGCGCTCCTATAATTCACCCCTCCACTTT. Translated, it gives CASSEVRSYNSPLHF.

J is TRBJ1-2 and V is TRBV5-4, with D maybe TRBD1 (5 bases). Germline V CDR1 and CDR2: SGHNT, YYREEE (reference sequence). Trimming pared 1 base from V and 8 bases from J, leaving 12 bases between. CDR3 size: 13 residues. DNA of the CDR3: TGTGCCAGCAGCTTGATGGGGCCCGGCGGCTACACCTTC. This translates into CASSLMGPGGYTF.

The chain combines TRBV3-1 (or the pseudogene TRBV3-2) with TRBJ1-2, with a weak D call TRBD1 (5 bases). Looked up from germline, CDR1 is LGHDT and CDR2 is YNNKEL (reference sequence). The length of the CDR3 is 14 residues. V was trimmed by 2 bases and J by 4 bases, leaving 11 bases between them. DNA for the CDR3: TGTGCCAGCAGCCAACAGGGATCCGGCTATGGCTACACCTTC. Encoded protein: CASSQQGSGYGYTF.

The chain employs TRBV19 and TRBJ2-1, with 9 bases lining up with TRBD1. V lost 1 base and J lost 3; bases outside the gene matches: 4. The length of the CDR3 is 16 residues. Germline assignment: CDR1 LNHDA and CDR2 SQIVND (reference sequence). This chain's CDR3 is CASSIGGTGNYNEQFF. DNA for the CDR3: TGTGCCAGTAGTATAGGGGGGACAGGGAACTACAATGAGCAGTTCTTC.

The chain links TRBV2 to TRBJ2-1; TRBD1 matches 8 bases. Unmatched junction bases numbered 10, after V lost 7 bases and J lost 8 bases. Per germline, CDR1 SNHLY and CDR2 FYNNEI. The CDR3 loop spans 14 amino acids. This chain's CDR3 is CASTGQGARYEQFF. CDR3 in DNA: TGTGCCAGCACGGGTCAGGGGGCGAGGTATGAGCAGTTCTTC.

The genes are TRBV6-5 and TRBJ1-1; D may be TRBD1 (5 bases). CDR1 and CDR2 (germline): MNHEY, SVGAGI. The CDR3 is 12 residues long. Trimming took off 7 bases at V and 7 bases at J, with 13 bases between the two ends. The CDR3 coding sequence is TGTGCCAGCATCGATAGGGGAGGTGAAGCTTTCTTT. It translates to CASIDRGGEAFF.

The rearrangement uses TRBV18 and TRBJ1-1; maybe TRBD1 (5 bases). The CDR3 has 14 amino acids. CDR1 and CDR2 (germline): KGHSH, LQKENI. Trimming pared 2 bases from V and 4 bases from J, leaving 11 bases between. CDR3 sequence: CASSPESRVTEAFF. The CDR3 DNA sequence: TGTGCCAGCTCACCAGAAAGCAGGGTCACTGAAGCTTTCTTT.

The rearrangement joins TRBV28 to TRBJ2-1; the match to TRBD2 covers 11 bases. V gave up 7 bases and J gave up 1 base; unmatched junction bases: 6. Germline V gives CDR1 MDHEN, CDR2 SYDVKM. The CDR3 is 16 residues long. CDR3 residues: CASTSLAGGSYNEQFF. The CDR3 nucleotides are TGTGCCAGCACCTCCCTAGCGGGGGGTTCCTACAATGAGCAGTTCTTC.

This clone appeared a single time. CDR3 region: CASSLGLAAVYEQYF. For the CDR3, the DNA is TGTGCCAGCAGCTTAGGTCTAGCGGCTGTCTACGAGCAGTACTTC. The genes are TRBV11-2 and TRBJ2-7, with 7 bases matching TRBD2. The CDR3 contains 15 residues. Losses at the gene ends were 1 base for V and 3 bases for J; bases not matched to a gene: 6. CDR1 and CDR2 from the germline V gene are SGHAT and FQNNGV. The variable domain in full, completed from reference TRBV11-2 and TRBJ2-7, reads EAGVAQSPRYKIIEKRQSVAFWCNPISGHATLYWYQQILGQGPKLLIQFQNNGVVDDSQLPKDRFSAERLKGVDSTLKIQPAKLEDSAVYLCASSLGLAAVYEQYFGPGTRLTVT.

This clone has a single count. The chain couples TRBV7-9 to TRBJ2-7; D uncertain. The CDR3 is 17 residues long. Trimming took off 3 bases at V and 0 bases at J, with 18 bases between the two ends. Germline values: CDR1 SEHNR, CDR2 FQNEAQ (reference sequence). In DNA, the CDR3 is TGTGCCAGCAGCTTTAAAGCCGGTGACATCCTCTCCTACGAGCAGTACTTC. Its protein product is CASSFKAGDILSYEQYF.

J is TRBJ1-1 and V is TRBV5-4; D is perhaps TRBD1 (6 bases). Germline V gene sequence: CDR1 SGHNT, CDR2 YYREEE (reference sequence). V was clipped by 5 bases and J by 0 bases, with 14 bases between them. The CDR3 totals 15 residues. The CDR3 is CASRGRGNMNTEAFF. The CDR3 DNA is TGTGCCAGCAGGGGGAGGGGGAATATGAACACTGAAGCTTTCTTT.

The chain couples TRBV19 to TRBJ1-1, with D unresolved. The CDR3 covers 14 residues. V shed 3 bases and J shed 3 bases, with 11 bases lying between them. Germline-derived CDR1 and CDR2 are LNHDA and SQIVND (reference sequence). CDR3: CASSIGGRDTEAFF. The DNA of the CDR3 is TGTGCCAGTAGTATTGGAGGGAGGGACACTGAAGCTTTCTTT.

This chain connects TRBV2 to TRBJ2-3, with D possibly being TRBD1 (6 bases). Trimming pared 1 base from V and 0 bases from J, leaving 8 bases between. The CDR3 sequence is 15 residues long. Germline values: CDR1 SNHLY, CDR2 FYNNEI. The CDR3 loop is CASSEEGVSTDTQYF. The CDR3 nucleotides read TGTGCCAGCAGTGAAGAGGGGGTGAGCACAGATACGCAGTATTTT.

The CDR3 loop reads CASSPAARADQPQHF. The CDR3 region has the DNA TGTGCCAGCTCACCTGCCGCCAGGGCGGATCAGCCCCAGCATTTT. This chain connects TRBV18 to TRBJ1-5; possible D gene TRBD1, 5 bases. This CDR3 spans 15 amino acids. Deletions cut 3 bases from V and 5 bases from J, with 14 bases between. Germline V gene sequence: CDR1 KGHSH, CDR2 LQKENI.

The V call is TRBV13, the J call TRBJ1-2; 9 positions match TRBD1. This CDR3 region has 16 residues. Germline lookup yields CDR1 PRHDT and CDR2 FYEKMQ (reference sequence). The V and J ends lost 5 bases and 6 bases, in that order; junction bases with no gene match: 13. The chain's CDR3 is CASSPWTGAVVDGYTF. In DNA, the CDR3 is TGTGCCAGCAGCCCCTGGACAGGGGCCGTCGTAGATGGCTACACCTTC.

This chain uses TRBV2 with TRBJ2-1; 9 bases agree with TRBD1. This CDR3 has 15 residues. V dropped 5 bases and J dropped 8; count of bases not matched to a gene: 10. CDR1 SNHLY and CDR2 FYNNEI come from the germline V gene. The CDR3 coding sequence is TGTGCCAGCAGTAAAGACAGGGGGTCGTTCTATGAGCAGTTCTTC. This codes for CASSKDRGSFYEQFF.

The chain joins TRBV2 to TRBJ1-1; TRBD1 matches 7 bases. This CDR3 contains 14 residues. Unmatched junction bases numbered 6, after V lost 6 bases and J lost 2 bases. The germline V gene encodes CDR1 SNHLY and CDR2 FYNNEI. DNA for the CDR3: TGTGCCAGCAGAACCGGGACAGCAAACACTGAAGCTTTCTTT. It encodes CASRTGTANTEAFF.